A selection of T cell receptor beta chains follows, all from one sample in a study of TIL therapy for anti-PD-1-resistant metastatic lung cancer. Data came from immunoSEQ multiplex PCR; TCRdb stores just in-frame clones and leaves some out. Among 30,000 or so clones listed, about 80% were seen once. The sample consisted of blood, taken at baseline. All receptors come from a woman aged 25-80 years with non-small cell lung cancer. Both conserved end residues are part of each CDR3. A D gene is named only where the DNA matches it firmly. The listing skips clone size in some rows; elsewhere it reads once, few, many or a size class.

CASKTGETYEQYF,TGCGCCAGCAAAACAGGGGAGACTTACGAGCAGTACTTC,TRBJ2-7,TRBV10-2,TRBD1,.
CASRLGTSGSQRETQYF,TGTGCCAGCAGGTTAGGGACTAGCGGGAGTCAGAGGGAGACCCAGTACTTC,TRBJ2-5,TRBV5-5,TRBD2,once
CASSQPGGTHSYEQYF,TGTGCCAGCAGTCAACCCGGTGGGACTCACTCCTACGAGCAGTACTTC,TRBJ2-7,TRBV25-1,.,.
CASSGQKAYEQYF,TGTGCCAGCAGTGGACAGAAAGCCTACGAGCAGTACTTC,TRBJ2-7,TRBV7-9,.,.
CASSVDEGYTF,TGTGCCAGCAGCGTGGACGAGGGCTACACCTTC,TRBJ1-2,TRBV5-6,.,.
CAIRPTATLSREQYF,TGTGCCATCAGGCCGACAGCGACCTTGTCGAGGGAGCAGTACTTC,TRBJ2-7,TRBV10-3,.,large
CASSLAPGFNSPLHF,TGTGCCAGCAGCTTAGCCCCAGGGTTTAATTCACCCCTCCACTTT,TRBJ1-6,TRBV11-2,.,.
CAWSVSSYEQYF,TGTGCCTGGAGTGTGAGCAGCTACGAGCAGTACTTC,TRBJ2-7,TRBV30,.,.
CASSLKGSGEKLFF,TGTGCCAGCAGCTTGAAGGGTTCGGGCGAAAAACTGTTTTTT,TRBJ1-4,TRBV7-9,.,.
CSVDLQLETQYF,TGCAGCGTTGATCTACAACTCGAGACCCAGTACTTC,TRBJ2-5,TRBV29-1,.,.
CASSPRGGGYTF,TGTGCCAGCAGCCCCAGGGGGGGTGGCTACACCTTC,TRBJ1-2,TRBV5-8,TRBD1,.
CASRFTGNHEQFF,TGTGCCAGCAGGTTTACAGGGAACCATGAGCAGTTCTTC,TRBJ2-1,TRBV5-5,.,.
CASSQLGAIYEQYF,TGTGCCAGCAGCCAGCTAGGGGCCATCTACGAGCAGTACTTC,TRBJ2-7,TRBV4-2,.,.
CASRQPKNIQYF,TGTGCCAGCAGACAACCCAAAAACATTCAGTACTTC,TRBJ2-4,TRBV11-2,.,.
CASSLVRGQGTDEQYF,TGCGCCAGCAGCTTGGTTCGAGGACAGGGGACGGACGAGCAGTACTTC,TRBJ2-7,TRBV5-1,TRBD1,once
CASSSLAGTDTQYF,TGTGCCAGCAGCTCACTAGCGGGCACAGATACGCAGTATTTT,TRBJ2-3,TRBV7-9,TRBD2,.
CASSLSQIVYEQYF,TGTGCCAGCAGTTTAAGTCAGATTGTTTACGAGCAGTACTTC,TRBJ2-7,TRBV28,.,.
CASSESRAWGGPNTGELFF,TGTGCCAGCAGTGAATCGCGGGCCTGGGGAGGGCCGAACACCGGGGAGCTGTTTTTT,TRBJ2-2,TRBV6-1,TRBD2,.
CASSTGTSGMDTQYF,TGCGCCAGCAGCACCGGGACTAGCGGGATGGATACGCAGTATTTT,TRBJ2-3,TRBV10-1,TRBD2,.
CASSLGGDNSPLHF,TGTGCCAGCAGTTTAGGGGGCGATAATTCACCCCTCCACTTT,TRBJ1-6,TRBV28,.,.
CASSYVSGSRGYTF,TGTGCCAGCAGTTACGTCTCAGGATCAAGAGGCTACACCTTC,TRBJ1-2,TRBV6-5,.,.
CASSNVRNIQYF,TGTGCCAGCAGCAACGTTAGGAACATTCAGTACTTC,TRBJ2-4,TRBV21-1,.,.
CASSLRYSNQPQHF,TGTGCCAGCAGCCTTCGGTATAGCAATCAGCCCCAGCATTTT,TRBJ1-5,TRBV28,.,.
CASKKQGTEAFF,TGTGCCAGTAAAAAACAGGGCACTGAAGCTTTCTTT,TRBJ1-1,TRBV19,.,few
CASSPGTQTGTGELFF,TGTGCCAGCAGCCCTGGGACTCAGACGGGCACCGGGGAGCTGTTTTTT,TRBJ2-2,TRBV9,.,.
CASSPNAPTGPNTGELFF,TGTGCCAGCTCACCAAATGCCCCTACAGGCCCTAACACCGGGGAGCTGTTTTTT,TRBJ2-2,TRBV18,.,.
CSVRAGGGNEQFF,TGCAGCGTCCGGGCCGGGGGAGGCAATGAGCAGTTCTTC,TRBJ2-1,TRBV29-1,.,.
CASTPGDRWYGYTF,TGTGCCAGCACCCCTGGGGACAGGTGGTATGGCTACACCTTC,TRBJ1-2,TRBV9,TRBD1,.
CASSAGLAGFYNEQFF,TGTGCCAGTAGTGCAGGACTAGCGGGATTCTACAATGAGCAGTTCTTC,TRBJ2-1,TRBV19,TRBD2,.
CASSYRGLGYEQYF,TGTGCCAGCAGCTACAGGGGTCTGGGCTACGAGCAGTACTTC,TRBJ2-7,TRBV6-5,TRBD1,.
CASSLERGPSYEQYF,TGTGCCAGCAGCTTAGAACGCGGGCCCTCCTACGAGCAGTACTTC,TRBJ2-7,TRBV11-2,.,.
CASVRRGQYF,TGTGCCAGCGTTCGGCGGGGGCAGTATTTT,TRBJ2-3,TRBV21-1,.,.
CASSFTGQAREQYF,TGTGCCAGCAGCTTTACCGGACAGGCGCGGGAGCAGTACTTC,TRBJ2-5,TRBV7-9,.,.
CASSPDTSSYNEQFF,TGTGCCAGTAGTCCAGACACGAGCTCCTACAATGAGCAGTTCTTC,TRBJ2-1,TRBV19,.,.
CSYGQLQGDTQYF,TGCAGCTACGGACAGTTACAGGGTGATACGCAGTATTTT,TRBJ2-3,TRBV29-1,.,.
CASSERLAGGEAFF,TGTGCCAGCAGTGAAAGGTTGGCAGGCGGGGAAGCTTTCTTT,TRBJ1-1,TRBV25-1,.,.
CASRWGSEAFF,TGTGCCAGTAGATGGGGGTCTGAAGCTTTCTTT,TRBJ1-1,TRBV19,.,few
CASSQDQGTYGYTF,TGCGCCAGCAGCCAAGATCAGGGCACCTATGGCTACACCTTC,TRBJ1-2,TRBV4-1,.,.
CASSLGVTGDSPLHF,TGCGCCAGCAGCTTGGGGGTGACAGGAGACTCACCCCTCCACTTT,TRBJ1-6,TRBV5-1,.,.
CASSVSPGQVTEAFF,TGCGCCAGCAGCGTATCTCCGGGACAGGTTACTGAAGCTTTCTTT,TRBJ1-1,TRBV5-1,TRBD1,few
CASSLPQGESAYEQYF,TGTGCCAGCAGCCTCCCTCAGGGGGAATCAGCCTACGAGCAGTACTTC,TRBJ2-7,TRBV7-9,TRBD1,.
CASKGVTEAFF,TGTGCCAGCAAAGGAGTTACTGAAGCTTTCTTT,TRBJ1-1,TRBV2,.,once
CASSGAAVVAGMNEQFF,TGTGCCAGCAGCGGGGCCGCGGTGGTAGCGGGAATGAATGAGCAGTTCTTC,TRBJ2-1,TRBV7-6,TRBD2,.
CASSLVGTSYEQYF,TGTGCCAGCAGCTTGGTGGGTACGTCCTACGAGCAGTACTTC,TRBJ2-7,TRBV5-5,.,.
CASSTRAVNTEAFF,TGTGCCAGCTCCACGAGGGCCGTGAACACTGAAGCTTTCTTT,TRBJ1-1,TRBV18,.,.
CASSQATQQGTYEQYF,TGCGCCAGCAGCCAAGCTACCCAACAGGGAACCTACGAGCAGTACTTC,TRBJ2-7,TRBV4-1,.,.
CASSYLGRYGYTF,TGTGCCAGCAGTTACCTCGGACGCTATGGCTACACCTTC,TRBJ1-2,TRBV6-5,.,.
CASSVSGRAVSEQFF,TGTGCCAGCAGTGTTAGCGGGAGGGCCGTAAGTGAGCAGTTCTTC,TRBJ2-1,TRBV2,TRBD2,.
CASSGENTVLYGYTF,TGTGCCAGCAGCGGAGAGAACACAGTTCTCTATGGCTACACCTTC,TRBJ1-2,TRBV9,.,.
CASSGLVQSTHLQETQYF,TGTGCCAGCAGTGGTCTGGTACAGTCGACACACCTTCAAGAGACCCAGTACTTC,TRBJ2-5,TRBV2,.,once
CASNAAHNTGELFF,TGTGCCAGCAATGCTGCCCATAACACCGGGGAGCTGTTTTTT,TRBJ2-2,TRBV6-5,.,.